The subject of this entry is one TCR beta chain. CDR1 is SGHRS and CDR2 is YFSETQ in the germline V gene. V gave up 0 bases and J gave up 3 bases; unmatched junction bases: 2. The CDR3 loop spans 14 amino acids. TCRdb's copy holds only in-frame clones and misses some; the assay was immunoSEQ multiplex PCR. The data contain 200,000 to 250,000 clones, 88% of them seen just once; the ten biggest clones take up over 3.5%. This entry is derived from a study of blood T cell repertoires in COVID-19. Turning to the study itself: Sites across the United States, Italy and Spain contributed samples from acute and convalescent COVID-19. PBMCs, B-cell-depleted T cells, or T cells were the source of the cDNA or gDNA that made up the material.

Participants in the exposed group had met a COVID-19 case in the 2 weeks before joining the study. The sequenced material came from PBMCs or T cells enriched from blood (not recorded which). The V gene is TRBV5-1, the J gene TRBJ1-2; 7 bases align to TRBD1. The receptor comes from a woman under 40 who had been exposed to COVID-19. CDR3 amino acids: CASSLAGTDYGYTF. The CDR3 DNA reads TGCGCCAGCAGCTTGGCCGGGACAGACTATGGCTACACCTTC. Full variable domain (outside the CDR3, taken from reference TRBV5-1 and TRBJ1-2): KAGVTQTPRYLIKTRGQQVTLSCSPISGHRSVSWYQQTPGQGLQFLFEYFSETQRNKGNFPGRFSGRQFSNSRSEMNVSTLELGDSALYLCASSLAGTDYGYTFGSGTRLTVV.